Below, 22 T cell receptor beta chains from the same sample are listed, as sequenced in a study of cytomegalovirus exposure and HLA in healthy donors. PCR involved 60 Vbeta and 13 Jbeta primers. The repertoire was sequenced with immunoSEQ multiplex PCR; TCRdb's copy has only in-frame clones and lacks some. The sample lists around 200,000 clones, around 89% occurring once. Sequenced material: PBMCs. Every receptor here comes from a young woman in good health and CMV-seronegative.

This sequence joins TRBV4-1 and TRBJ1-5; D gene ambiguous. Deletions cut 1 base from V and 8 bases from J, with 12 bases between. The CDR3 extends over 14 amino acids. In germline, CDR1 is MGHRA, CDR2 YSYEKL. This chain's CDR3 is CASSQVGRGEPQHF. The CDR3 DNA reads TGCGCCAGCAGCCAAGTGGGCCGCGGGGAGCCCCAGCATTTT.

The V call is TRBV4-3, the J call TRBJ2-5; TRBD1 agrees at 7 bases. With 3 bases clipped from V and 4 bases from J, the junction kept 5 bases outside the gene matches. The CDR3 totals 14 residues. Germline V CDR1 and CDR2: LGHNA, YSLEER. The CDR3 DNA reads TGCGCCAGCAGCCAGACAGGGTGGTTAGAGACCCAGTACTTC. Encoded protein: CASSQTGWLETQYF.

This clone was detected only a few times. The rearrangement uses TRBV7-6 and TRBJ2-5, with 7 bases lining up with TRBD2. Losses at the gene ends were 6 bases for V and 5 bases for J; bases not matched to a gene: 9. From germline, CDR1 is SGHVS and CDR2 FNYEAQ. The CDR3 runs 14 residues. The CDR3 here is CASSPSGRAETQYF. The CDR3 region has the DNA TGTGCCAGCAGTCCTAGCGGAAGGGCGGAGACCCAGTACTTC.

The chain couples TRBV5-4 to TRBJ2-1; 10 bases fit TRBD1. After removal of 0 bases from V and 6 bases from J, the junction contained 3 bases not matched to a gene. The CDR3 runs 15 residues. Germline V gene sequence: CDR1 SGHNT, CDR2 YYREEE (reference sequence). The CDR3 DNA sequence: TGTGCCAGCAGCTTGGAGGACAGGGGGGTCAATGAGCAGTTCTTC. Amino acid sequence: CASSLEDRGVNEQFF.

This clone was detected only once. The V gene is TRBV14, the J gene TRBJ1-1, with 10 bases matching TRBD1. V was clipped by 4 bases and J by 7 bases; unmatched bases: 3. The germline V gene has CDR1 SGHDN and CDR2 FVKESK. The CDR3 contains 13 residues. The CDR3 is CASSPGQGIEAFF. The CDR3, as DNA: TGTGCCAGCAGCCCGGGACAGGGGATTGAAGCTTTCTTT. Supplemented by reference TRBV14 and TRBJ1-1, the full variable domain reads EAGVTQFPSHSVIEKGQTVTLRCDPISGHDNLYWYRRVMGKEIKFLLHFVKESKQDESGMPNNRFLAERTGGTYSTLKVQPAELEDSGVYFCASSPGQGIEAFFGQGTRLTVV.

The V gene is TRBV7-2, the J gene TRBJ2-5, with TRBD1 matching 7 bases. After removal of 1 base from V and 2 bases from J, the junction contained 4 bases not matched to a gene. The CDR3 is 15 amino acids. Germline-derived CDR1 and CDR2 are SGHTA and FQGNSA. CDR3 bases: TGTGCCAGCAGCTTAGGACAGGGAAGTCAAGAGACCCAGTACTTC. This sequence encodes CASSLGQGSQETQYF.

This clone was picked up a small number of times. This chain links TRBV10-1 with TRBJ2-1; the match to TRBD2 covers 12 bases. The CDR3 consists of 13 residues. V trimming: 5 bases; J trimming: 12 bases; junction bases outside the gene matches: 5. CDR1 and CDR2 from the germline V gene are WNHNN and SYGVQD (reference sequence). The CDR3 loop is CASSPLAGGPQFF. CDR3 sequence (DNA): TGCGCCAGCAGTCCCCTAGCGGGAGGGCCGCAGTTCTTC.

V is TRBV5-1 and J is TRBJ2-1; D is possibly TRBD2 (6 bases). The CDR3 loop spans 16 amino acids. The V gene's germline CDR1 is SGHRS and CDR2 YFSETQ. V was shortened by 0 bases and J by 6 bases, with 16 bases between the two germline ends. The CDR3 spells CASSLAGSALRNEQFF. CDR3 coding DNA: TGCGCCAGCAGCTTGGCCGGGAGTGCCCTACGCAATGAGCAGTTCTTC.

This sequence joins TRBV30 and TRBJ1-1; D possibly corresponds to TRBD1 (5 bases). The V and J ends lost 5 bases and 1 base respectively, with 17 bases between them. The germline CDR1 and CDR2 sequences are GTSNPN and SVGIG (reference sequence). CDR3 length: 15 residues. DNA of the CDR3: TGTGCCTGGCAGTTCTTGGCAGGGCGGAACACTGAAGCTTTCTTT. The encoded protein is CAWQFLAGRNTEAFF.

CDR3 in amino acids: CASSVLAGGGFYNEQFF. CDR3 sequence (DNA): TGTGCCAGCAGCGTCTTAGCGGGAGGAGGCTTCTACAATGAGCAGTTCTTC. The gene calls are TRBV5-4 and TRBJ2-1; 10 nucleotides align to TRBD2. Losses at the gene ends were 4 bases for V and 3 bases for J; bases not matched to a gene: 10. The CDR3 totals 17 residues. Germline V gives CDR1 SGHNT, CDR2 YYREEE (reference sequence).

The chain employs TRBV5-5 and TRBJ1-5; the D is unclear. The length of the CDR3 is 13 residues. The germline V gene encodes CDR1 SGHKS and CDR2 YYEKEE (reference sequence). Trimming cost V 7 bases and J 4 bases, with 12 bases left between them. The DNA for the CDR3 is TGTGCCAGCTGCACCGGAGGAAATCAGCCCCAGCATTTT. Its protein is CASCTGGNQPQHF.

This clone was found a few times. The V call is TRBV4-1, the J call TRBJ2-7, with TRBD2 as a possible D gene (6 bases). The V and J ends lost 4 bases and 13 bases respectively, with 17 bases between them. CDR3 length: 12 amino acids. Germline assignment: CDR1 MGHRA and CDR2 YSYEKL. The CDR3 loop reads CASSRPGTDLYF. In nucleotides, the CDR3 is TGCGCCAGCAGCCGACCCGGGACTGATCTTTACTTC.

In DNA form, the CDR3 reads TGTGCCAGTAGGGGCGAGGGCGGCTACACCTTC. This gives the protein CASRGEGGYTF. This sequence joins TRBV19 and TRBJ1-2; D is undetermined. Trimming cost V 6 bases and J 8 bases, with 10 bases left between them. The CDR3 is made up of 11 amino acids. Germline values: CDR1 LNHDA, CDR2 SQIVND (reference sequence). The full variable domain, completed using reference TRBV19 and TRBJ1-2, is DGGITQSPKYLFRKEGQNVTLSCEQNLNHDAMYWYRQDPGQGLRLIYYSQIVNDFQKGDIAEGYSVSREKKESFPLTVTSAQKNPTAFYLCASRGEGGYTFGSGTRLTVV.

V is TRBV11-2 and J is TRBJ1-2; no definite D call. Germline assignment: CDR1 SGHAT and CDR2 FQNNGV. The V and J ends lost 5 bases and 8 bases respectively, with 15 bases between them. The CDR3 totals 13 residues. The CDR3 is CASSPSTGYGYTF. Written as DNA, the CDR3 is TGTGCCAGCAGCCCCTCCACGGGGTACGGCTACACCTTC.

The V call is TRBV14, the J call TRBJ1-4, with D possibly being TRBD1 (5 bases). Per germline, CDR1 SGHDN and CDR2 FVKESK. V lost 0 bases to trimming and J lost 7 bases, with 15 bases between them. There are 16 residues in the CDR3. As DNA, the CDR3 is TGTGCCAGCAGCCAAGATTCAGCAGGGCAGGTTGAAAAACTGTTTTTT. It is translated as CASSQDSAGQVEKLFF.

The CDR3 DNA reads TGTGCCAGCAGCTTACACCGGACAGGGGGAGGAAACAATGAAAAACTGTTTTTT. This codes for CASSLHRTGGGNNEKLFF. This sequence joins TRBV7-2 and TRBJ1-4; 10 positions agree with TRBD1. Germline CDR1 SGHTA, CDR2 FQGNSA. Trimming removed 2 bases from V and 5 bases from J; junction bases left unmatched: 11. The CDR3 extends over 18 amino acids.

The rearrangement links TRBV28 to TRBJ1-4, with D hard to call. Trimming left V 6 bases short and J 6 bases short, with 8 bases between. This CDR3 is 12 amino acids long. Germline lookup yields CDR1 MDHEN and CDR2 SYDVKM. The CDR3 loop is CASRLPDEKLFF. CDR3 DNA sequence: TGTGCCAGCAGGCTCCCGGATGAAAAACTGTTTTTT.

This clone is a singleton in its sample. The chain is built from TRBV6-6 and TRBJ1-2; no reliable D call. CDR3 size: 12 residues. Germline loops: CDR1 MNHNY, CDR2 SVGAGI (reference sequence). V was clipped by 3 bases and J by 5 bases, with 7 bases between them. The CDR3 loop reads CASSYPGYGYTF. The CDR3 region has the DNA TGTGCCAGCAGTTATCCGGGGTATGGCTACACCTTC.

This chain joins TRBV13 and TRBJ2-1; TRBD2 is a possible D gene (6 bases). CDR1 is PRHDT, CDR2 FYEKMQ, per germline (reference sequence). The CDR3 runs to 17 residues. Deletions cut 5 bases from V and 5 bases from J, with 22 bases between. As DNA, the CDR3 is TGTGCCAGCAGCCCAGTGGTATGGACTACGGGTGACAATGAGCAGTTCTTC. Amino acid sequence: CASSPVVWTTGDNEQFF.

This chain uses TRBV29-1 with TRBJ2-7; 11 nucleotides align to TRBD2. The CDR3 covers 15 residues. V gave up 4 bases and J gave up 3 bases; unmatched junction bases: 8. Per the germline V gene, CDR1 is SQVTM and CDR2 is ANQGSEA. CDR3 loop: CSVGDLGTSGYEQYF. The CDR3 nucleotides are TGCAGCGTTGGGGATCTGGGGACTAGCGGCTACGAGCAGTACTTC.

The CDR3 region has the DNA TGTGCCAGCAGCCACAGTTTGCGGGGGGCGAACACTGAAGCTTTCTTT. Translated, it gives CASSHSLRGANTEAFF. This chain connects TRBV5-5 to TRBJ1-1, with D possibly matching TRBD1 (6 bases). Germline V gives CDR1 SGHKS, CDR2 YYEKEE (reference sequence). V lost 4 bases to trimming and J lost 1 base, with 17 bases between them. The CDR3 runs to 16 residues. The full variable domain, with the rest looked up from reference TRBV5-5 and TRBJ1-1, is DAGVTQSPTHLIKTRGQQVTLRCSPISGHKSVSWYQQVLGQGPQFIFQYYEKEERGRGNFPDRFSARQFPNYSSELNVNALLLGDSALYLCASSHSLRGANTEAFFGQGTRLTVV.

The genes are TRBV11-1 and TRBJ2-5; TRBD1 aligns across 8 bases. J gave up 6 bases and V 1 base, and 4 bases lay outside the gene matches. CDR3 length: 14 amino acids. Germline V gene lookup returns CDR1 SGHAT and CDR2 FQDESV (reference sequence). The CDR3 DNA reads TGTGCCAGCAGCTTAGGGGCAGGGGGCAAGACCCAGTACTTC. It is translated as CASSLGAGGKTQYF.